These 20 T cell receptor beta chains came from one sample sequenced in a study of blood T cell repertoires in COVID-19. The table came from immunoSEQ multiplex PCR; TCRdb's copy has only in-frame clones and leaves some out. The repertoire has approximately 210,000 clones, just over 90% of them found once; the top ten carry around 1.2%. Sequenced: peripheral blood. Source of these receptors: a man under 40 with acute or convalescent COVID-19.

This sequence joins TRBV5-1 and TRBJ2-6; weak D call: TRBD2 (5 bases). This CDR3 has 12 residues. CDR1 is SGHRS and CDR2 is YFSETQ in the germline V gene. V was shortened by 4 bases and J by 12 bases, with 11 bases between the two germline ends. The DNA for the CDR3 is TGCGCCAGCAGCGTCAAGGCGGGCGTCCTGACTTTC. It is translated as CASSVKAGVLTF.

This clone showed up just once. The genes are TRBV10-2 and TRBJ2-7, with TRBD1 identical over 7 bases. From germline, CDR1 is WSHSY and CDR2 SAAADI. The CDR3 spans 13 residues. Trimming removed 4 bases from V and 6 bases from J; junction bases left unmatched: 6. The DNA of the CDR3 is TGCGCCAGCAGTGGGGACAGCGAGGGCGAGCAGTACTTC. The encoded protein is CASSGDSEGEQYF.

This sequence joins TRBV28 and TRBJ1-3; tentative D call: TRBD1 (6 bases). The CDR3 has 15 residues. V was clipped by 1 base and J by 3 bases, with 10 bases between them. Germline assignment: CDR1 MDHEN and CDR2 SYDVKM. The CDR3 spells CASSLYGRGGNTIYF. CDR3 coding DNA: TGTGCCAGCAGTTTATACGGCAGGGGTGGAAACACCATATATTTT.

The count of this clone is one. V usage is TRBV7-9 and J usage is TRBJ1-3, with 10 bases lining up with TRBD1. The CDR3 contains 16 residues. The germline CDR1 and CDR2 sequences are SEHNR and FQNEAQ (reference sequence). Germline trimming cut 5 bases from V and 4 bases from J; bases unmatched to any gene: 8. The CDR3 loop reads CASSPTTGGVGNTIYF. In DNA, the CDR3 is TGTGCCAGCAGCCCAACGACAGGGGGCGTAGGAAACACCATATATTTT. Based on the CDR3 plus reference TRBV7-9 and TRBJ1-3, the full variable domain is DTGVSQNPRHKITKRGQNVTFRCDPISEHNRLYWYRQTLGQGPEFLTYFQNEAQLEKSRLLSDRFSAERPKGSFSTLEIQRTEQGDSAMYLCASSPTTGGVGNTIYFGEGSWLTVV.

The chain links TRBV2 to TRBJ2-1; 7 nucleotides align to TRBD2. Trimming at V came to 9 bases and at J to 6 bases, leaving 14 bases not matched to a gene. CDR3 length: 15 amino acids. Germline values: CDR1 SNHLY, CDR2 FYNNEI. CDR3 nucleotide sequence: TGTGCCAGTTCTCAATCCCGCGGGAGCTCCAATGAGCAGTTCTTC. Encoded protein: CASSQSRGSSNEQFF.

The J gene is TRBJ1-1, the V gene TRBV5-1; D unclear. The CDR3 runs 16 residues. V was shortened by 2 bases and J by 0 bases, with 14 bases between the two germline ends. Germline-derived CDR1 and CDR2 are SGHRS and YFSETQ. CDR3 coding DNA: TGCGCCAGCAGCTTTGGACTCCCGGAGATGAACACTGAAGCTTTCTTT. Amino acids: CASSFGLPEMNTEAFF.

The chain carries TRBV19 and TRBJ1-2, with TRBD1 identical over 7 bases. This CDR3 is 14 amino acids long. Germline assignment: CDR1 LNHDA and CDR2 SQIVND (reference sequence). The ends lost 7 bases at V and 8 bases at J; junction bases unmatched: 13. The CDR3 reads CASNDDREGGGYTF. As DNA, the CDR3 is TGTGCCAGTAATGACGACAGGGAAGGAGGGGGCTACACCTTC.

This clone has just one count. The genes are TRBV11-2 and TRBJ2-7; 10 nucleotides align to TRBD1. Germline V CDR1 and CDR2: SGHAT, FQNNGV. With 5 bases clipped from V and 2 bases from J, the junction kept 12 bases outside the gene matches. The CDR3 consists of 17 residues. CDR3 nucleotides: TGTGCCAGCAGCACCGCCTGGGGACAGGGGATAGCCTACGAGCAGTACTTC. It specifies CASSTAWGQGIAYEQYF. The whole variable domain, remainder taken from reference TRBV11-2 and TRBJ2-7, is EAGVAQSPRYKIIEKRQSVAFWCNPISGHATLYWYQQILGQGPKLLIQFQNNGVVDDSQLPKDRFSAERLKGVDSTLKIQPAKLEDSAVYLCASSTAWGQGIAYEQYFGPGTRLTVT.

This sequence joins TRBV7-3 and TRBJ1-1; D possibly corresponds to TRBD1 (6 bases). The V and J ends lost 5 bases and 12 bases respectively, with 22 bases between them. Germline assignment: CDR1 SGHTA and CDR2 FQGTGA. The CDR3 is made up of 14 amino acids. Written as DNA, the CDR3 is TGTGCCAGCAGCCTCAACAGGGATTCGGTAGTTACTTTCTTT. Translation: CASSLNRDSVVTFF.

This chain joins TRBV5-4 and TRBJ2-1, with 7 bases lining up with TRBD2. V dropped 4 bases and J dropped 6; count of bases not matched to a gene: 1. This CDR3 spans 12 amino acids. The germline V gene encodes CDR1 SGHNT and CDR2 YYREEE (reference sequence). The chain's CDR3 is CASSPSGNEQFF. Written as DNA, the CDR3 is TGTGCCAGCAGCCCTAGCGGCAATGAGCAGTTCTTC.

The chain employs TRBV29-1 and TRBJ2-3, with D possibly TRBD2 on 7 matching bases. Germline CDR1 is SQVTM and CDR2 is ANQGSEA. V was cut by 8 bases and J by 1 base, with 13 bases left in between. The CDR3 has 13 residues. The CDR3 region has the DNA TGCAGCAAGAAAGGGGGGGGCACAGATACGCAGTATTTT. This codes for CSKKGGGTDTQYF.

The CDR3 DNA sequence: TGTGCCAGCAGCTCCTGGGGGGAAATGACAGATACGCAGTATTTT. As protein: CASSSWGEMTDTQYF. The V and J genes are TRBV13 and TRBJ2-3; D is perhaps TRBD2 (6 bases). V gave up 4 bases and J gave up 3 bases, with 14 bases separating them. The germline gives CDR1 PRHDT, CDR2 FYEKMQ (reference sequence). The CDR3 consists of 15 residues.

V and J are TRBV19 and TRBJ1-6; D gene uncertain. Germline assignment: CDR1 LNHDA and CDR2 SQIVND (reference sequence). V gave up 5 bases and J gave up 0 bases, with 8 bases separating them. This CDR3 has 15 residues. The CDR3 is CASSFKSSYNSPLHF. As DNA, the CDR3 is TGTGCCAGTAGTTTTAAGAGCTCCTATAATTCACCCCTCCACTTT.

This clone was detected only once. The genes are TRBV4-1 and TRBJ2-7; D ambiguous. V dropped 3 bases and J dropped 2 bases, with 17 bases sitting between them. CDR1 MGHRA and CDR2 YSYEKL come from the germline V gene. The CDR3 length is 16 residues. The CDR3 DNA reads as TGCGCCAGCAGCCAGATCTCTTTGGGCAGGCCCTACGAGCAGTACTTC. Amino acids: CASSQISLGRPYEQYF.

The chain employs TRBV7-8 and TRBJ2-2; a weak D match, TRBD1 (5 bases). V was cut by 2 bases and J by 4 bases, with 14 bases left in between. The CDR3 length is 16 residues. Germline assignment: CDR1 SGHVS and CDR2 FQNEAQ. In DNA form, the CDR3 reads TGTGCCAGCAGCTTACTCCCAGGGTTAAGCACCGGGGAGCTGTTTTTT. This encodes CASSLLPGLSTGELFF.

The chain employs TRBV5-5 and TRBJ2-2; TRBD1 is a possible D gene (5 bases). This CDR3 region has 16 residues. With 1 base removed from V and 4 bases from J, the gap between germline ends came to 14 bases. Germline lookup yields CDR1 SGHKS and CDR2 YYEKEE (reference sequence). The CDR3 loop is CASSLIAGLGTGELFF. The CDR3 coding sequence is TGTGCCAGCAGCTTGATCGCAGGGTTGGGCACCGGGGAGCTGTTTTTT.

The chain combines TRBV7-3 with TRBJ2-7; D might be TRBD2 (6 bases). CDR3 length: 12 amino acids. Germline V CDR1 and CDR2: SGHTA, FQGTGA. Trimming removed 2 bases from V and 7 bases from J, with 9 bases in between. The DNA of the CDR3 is TGTGCCAGCAGCTTAGGGAGGCGGGAGCAGTACTTC. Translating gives CASSLGRREQYF.

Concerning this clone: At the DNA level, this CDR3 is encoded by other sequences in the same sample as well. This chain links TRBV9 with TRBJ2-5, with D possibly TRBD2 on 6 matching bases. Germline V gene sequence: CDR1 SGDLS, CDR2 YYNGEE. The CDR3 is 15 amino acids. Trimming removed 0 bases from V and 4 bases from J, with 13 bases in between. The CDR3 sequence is CASSVDPGGGETQYF. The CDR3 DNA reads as TGTGCCAGCAGCGTAGACCCCGGGGGAGGAGAGACCCAGTACTTC.

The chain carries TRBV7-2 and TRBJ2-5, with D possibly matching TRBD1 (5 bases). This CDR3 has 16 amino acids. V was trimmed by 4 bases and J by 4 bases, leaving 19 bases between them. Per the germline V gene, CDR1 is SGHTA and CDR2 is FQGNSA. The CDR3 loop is CASSYNAPGMGETQYF. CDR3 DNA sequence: TGTGCCAGCAGCTATAACGCCCCAGGGATGGGAGAGACCCAGTACTTC.

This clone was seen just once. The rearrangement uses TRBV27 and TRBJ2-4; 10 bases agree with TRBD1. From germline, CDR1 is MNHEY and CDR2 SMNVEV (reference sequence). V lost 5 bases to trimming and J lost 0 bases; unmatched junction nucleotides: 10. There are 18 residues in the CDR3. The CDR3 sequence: CASSRDRGYGLAKNIQYF. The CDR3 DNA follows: TGTGCCAGCAGTCGGGACAGGGGCTATGGCCTAGCCAAAAACATTCAGTACTTC.